This T cell receptor (beta chain) was profiled in a study of T-cell reconstitution after alpha-beta-depleted transplantation in children. Points from the study as a whole: T cells produced anew were the main source of T-cell counts and diversity one year after transplant. Several patients had high TCRbeta diversity at day 60; it came from surviving recipient T cells and thymic progenitors. Alpha-beta T cells present about two months after transplant were reported to originate from several hundred expanded graft clones.

Germline-derived CDR1 and CDR2 are SGHAT and FQNNGV. Losses at the gene ends were 5 bases for V and 2 bases for J; bases not matched to a gene: 14. The CDR3 runs to 19 residues. Unique molecular identifiers featured in how the TCRbeta library was prepared. TCRdb fed the PCR reads into MiXCR, producing one record per CDR3 protein. The sample records 85,000 to 120,000 distinct CDR3 sequences, roughly 7.2% being singletons. This clonotype was seen at least ten times. As yet, its antigen is unknown. The starting material was PBMCs, obtained before TCRalphabeta/CD19-depleted stem cell transplant. The TCR was taken from a boy between 2 and 10 years old with acute lymphoblastic leukemia, due to receive a stem cell transplant. The chain links TRBV11-2 to TRBJ2-3, with 12 bases matching TRBD2. CDR3 loop: CASSKRGWTSGDHTDTQYF. In nucleotides, the CDR3 is TGTGCCAGCAGCAAAAGGGGGTGGACTAGCGGGGACCACACAGATACGCAGTATTTT.